The entry below gives a single T cell receptor (beta chain) sequence along with its context. Its matching antigen is unknown. The protocol was immunoSEQ multiplex PCR, while the TCRdb copy is restricted to in-frame clones and leaves out a portion. The sample has over a million clones, more than 75% seen once. The sample originates from a study of shared clonotypes between healthy human individuals. With 7 bases removed from V and 3 bases from J, the gap between germline ends came to 14 bases. Per the germline V gene, CDR1 is MGHDK and CDR2 is SYGVNS. This CDR3 region has 14 residues. Study observations and caveats: Across a handful of donors, naive CD4 shared roughly 5.1%, naive CD8 more than 3%, memory CD4 more than 2%, memory CD8 0.35% to 0.5%.

Material: memory CD4+ T cells from PBMCs. As to subset: CD45RA-negative fraction. The TCR was taken from a man aged 18 to 30 in good health. Some clones in this sample may be carry-over from other donors' samples. This rearrangement joins TRBV25-1 to TRBJ2-3; a weak D match, TRBD2 (8 bases). CDR3 nucleotide sequence: TGTGCCAGCAAGGGGGCGGGAGGAACAGATACGCAGTATTTT. Protein sequence: CASKGAGGTDTQYF.